This T cell receptor (beta chain) was identified in a study of T cell repertoires in cytomegalovirus infection. Study as a whole: HLA-B-restricted CMV epitopes that are well studied were used alongside recently identified HLA-C-restricted ones. Matching HLA type and CMV infection were both indicated by public TCR beta signatures.

In its sample, this clonotype was seen a few times. No antigen is known for it. Study-wide points: CMV carriers having the relevant HLA were flagged by cumulative public TCR beta family frequency. There were HLA-C-restricted CMV-specific TCR beta clonotypes dominating the ex vivo response.

TCRdb passed the reads through MiXCR, listing each CDR3 protein once. The sample includes hundreds of thousands of distinct CDR3 sequences, approximately 32% seen only once; the top ten take roughly an eighth. This TCR was recovered from a human donor in good health (CMV status not recorded). Some clones in this sample may be carry-over from other donors' samples. The sample was cultured CD8+ T cells from PBMCs, taken from culture after CMV antigen stimulation.

CDR3 in amino acids: CASSFEEQLGAGTGELFF. CDR3 DNA sequence: TGCGCCAGCAGCTTCGAGGAGCAGCTGGGGGCGGGCACCGGGGAGCTGTTTTTT. The chain links TRBV5-1 to TRBJ2-2; possible D gene TRBD1, 6 bases. V lost 2 bases to trimming and J lost 4 bases, with 21 bases between them. Looked up from germline, CDR1 is SGHRS and CDR2 is YFSETQ. CDR3 length: 18 residues.